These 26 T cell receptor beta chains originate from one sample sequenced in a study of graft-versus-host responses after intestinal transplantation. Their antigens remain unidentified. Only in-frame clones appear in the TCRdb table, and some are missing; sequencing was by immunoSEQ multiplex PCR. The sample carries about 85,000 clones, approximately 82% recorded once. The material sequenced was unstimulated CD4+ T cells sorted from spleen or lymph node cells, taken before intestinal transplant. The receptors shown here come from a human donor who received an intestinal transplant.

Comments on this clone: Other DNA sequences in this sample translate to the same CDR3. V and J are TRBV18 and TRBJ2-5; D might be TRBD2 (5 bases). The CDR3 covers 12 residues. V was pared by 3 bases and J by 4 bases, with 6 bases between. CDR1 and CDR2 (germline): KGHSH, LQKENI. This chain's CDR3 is CASSPAGETQYF. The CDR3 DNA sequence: TGTGCCAGCTCACCGGCGGGAGAGACCCAGTACTTC.

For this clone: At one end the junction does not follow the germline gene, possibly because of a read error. CDR3 amino acids: CASSLADSQTQYF. In DNA, the CDR3 is TGTGCTAGCAGCTTAGCCGACAGCCAGACCCAGTACTTC. V usage is TRBV7-7 and J usage is TRBJ2-5; the D gene is possibly TRBD1 (5 bases). Germline CDR1 is SSHAT and CDR2 is FNYEAQ (reference sequence). This CDR3 has 13 amino acids.

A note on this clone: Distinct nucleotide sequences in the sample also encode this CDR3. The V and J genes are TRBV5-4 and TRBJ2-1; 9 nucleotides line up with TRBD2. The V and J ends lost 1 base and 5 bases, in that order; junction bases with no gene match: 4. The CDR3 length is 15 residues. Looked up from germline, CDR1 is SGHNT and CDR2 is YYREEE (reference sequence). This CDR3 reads CASSLRLAGHNEQFF. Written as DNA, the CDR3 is TGTGCCAGCAGCTTGAGGCTAGCGGGGCACAATGAGCAGTTCTTC. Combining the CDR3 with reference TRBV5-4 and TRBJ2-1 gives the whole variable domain ETGVTQSPTHLIKTRGQQVTLRCSSQSGHNTVSWYQQALGQGPQFIFQYYREEENGRGNFPPRFSGLQFPNYSSELNVNALELDDSALYLCASSLRLAGHNEQFFGPGTRLTVL.

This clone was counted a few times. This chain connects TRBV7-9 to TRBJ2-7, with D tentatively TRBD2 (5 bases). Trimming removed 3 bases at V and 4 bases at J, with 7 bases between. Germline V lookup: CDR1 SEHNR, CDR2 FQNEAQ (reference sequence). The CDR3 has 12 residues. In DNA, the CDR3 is TGTGCCAGCAGCTTCGCGGGTTACGAGCAGTACTTC. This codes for CASSFAGYEQYF.

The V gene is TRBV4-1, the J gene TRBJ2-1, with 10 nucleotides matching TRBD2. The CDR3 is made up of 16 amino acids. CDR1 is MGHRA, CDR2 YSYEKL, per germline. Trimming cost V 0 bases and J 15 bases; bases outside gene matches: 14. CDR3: CASSQDASGRAGNLFF. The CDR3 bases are TGCGCCAGCAGCCAAGATGCGAGCGGGAGGGCCGGGAATCTGTTCTTC.

CDR3 sequence (DNA): TGTGCCATCAGTGACCCGACATATTACAGAGCCTATGGCTACACCTTC. This codes for CAISDPTYYRAYGYTF. This chain joins TRBV10-3 and TRBJ1-2, with D unclear. Germline assignment: CDR1 ENHRY and CDR2 SYGVKD. This CDR3 contains 16 residues. The V gene lost 3 bases and the J gene lost 4 bases, with 18 bases spanning the gap.

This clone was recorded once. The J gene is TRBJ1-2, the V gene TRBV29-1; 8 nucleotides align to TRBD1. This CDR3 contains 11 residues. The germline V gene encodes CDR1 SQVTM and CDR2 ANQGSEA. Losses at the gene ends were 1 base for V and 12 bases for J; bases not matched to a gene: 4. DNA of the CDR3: TGCAGCGTTGAAGCAGGGGGCTCGAACACCTTC. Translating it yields CSVEAGGSNTF.

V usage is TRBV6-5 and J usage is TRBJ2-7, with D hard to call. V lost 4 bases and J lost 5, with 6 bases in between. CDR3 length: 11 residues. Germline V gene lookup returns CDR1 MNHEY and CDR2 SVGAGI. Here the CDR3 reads CASSSPDEQYF. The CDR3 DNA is TGTGCCAGCAGTTCCCCAGACGAGCAGTACTTC.

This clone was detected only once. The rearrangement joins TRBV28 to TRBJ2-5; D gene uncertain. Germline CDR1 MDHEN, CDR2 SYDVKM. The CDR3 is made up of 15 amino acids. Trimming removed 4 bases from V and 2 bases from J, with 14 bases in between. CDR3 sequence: CASSSPTVSQETQYF. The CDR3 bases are TGTGCCAGCAGTTCCCCGACTGTGTCACAAGAGACCCAGTACTTC.

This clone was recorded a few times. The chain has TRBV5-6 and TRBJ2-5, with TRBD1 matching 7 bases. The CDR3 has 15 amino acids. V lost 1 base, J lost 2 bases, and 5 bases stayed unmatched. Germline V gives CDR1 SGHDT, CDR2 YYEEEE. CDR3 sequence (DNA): TGTGCCAGCAGCTTGACAGGGGTGGGGCAAGAGACCCAGTACTTC. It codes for CASSLTGVGQETQYF.

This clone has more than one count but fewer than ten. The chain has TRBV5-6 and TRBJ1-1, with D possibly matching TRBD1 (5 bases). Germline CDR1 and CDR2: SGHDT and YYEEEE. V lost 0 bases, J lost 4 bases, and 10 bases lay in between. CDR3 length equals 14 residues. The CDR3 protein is CASSLVVGVTEAFF. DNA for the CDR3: TGTGCCAGCAGCTTGGTGGTAGGGGTCACTGAAGCTTTCTTT.

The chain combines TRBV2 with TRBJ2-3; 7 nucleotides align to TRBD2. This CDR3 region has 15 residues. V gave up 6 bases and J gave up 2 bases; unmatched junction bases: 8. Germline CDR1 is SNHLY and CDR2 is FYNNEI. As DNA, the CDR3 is TGTGCCAGCAGCACCATTGCGGGAGCCACAGATACGCAGTATTTT. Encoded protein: CASSTIAGATDTQYF.

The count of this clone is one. The DNA for the CDR3 is TGTGCCAGCAGTGATAAGGGACAGGGAATCAAGTCACCCCTCCACTTT. As protein: CASSDKGQGIKSPLHF. The chain recombines TRBV2 with TRBJ1-6, with 9 positions matching TRBD1. The CDR3 is 16 residues long. The germline CDR1 and CDR2 sequences are SNHLY and FYNNEI. The V gene end was trimmed by 3 bases and the J gene end by 10 bases; junction bases not matched to a gene: 10.

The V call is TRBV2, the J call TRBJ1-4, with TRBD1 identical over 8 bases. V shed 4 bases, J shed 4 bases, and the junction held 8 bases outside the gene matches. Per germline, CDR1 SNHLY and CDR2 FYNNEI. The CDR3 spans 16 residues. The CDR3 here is CASSGRTGTLNEKLFF. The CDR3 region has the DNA TGTGCCAGCAGTGGGCGGACAGGGACCCTTAATGAAAAACTGTTTTTT.

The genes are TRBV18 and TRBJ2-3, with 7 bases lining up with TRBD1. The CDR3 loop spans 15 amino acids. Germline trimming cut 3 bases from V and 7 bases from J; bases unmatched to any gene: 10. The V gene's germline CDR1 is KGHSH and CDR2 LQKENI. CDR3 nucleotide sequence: TGTGCCAGCTCACCCCTATCTGGGACAGTATATACGCAGTATTTT. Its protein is CASSPLSGTVYTQYF.

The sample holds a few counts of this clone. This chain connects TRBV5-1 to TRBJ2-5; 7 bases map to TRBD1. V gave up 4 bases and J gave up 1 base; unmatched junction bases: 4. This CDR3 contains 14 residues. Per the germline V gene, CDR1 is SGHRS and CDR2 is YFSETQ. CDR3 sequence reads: CASSMGQFQETQYF. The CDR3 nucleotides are TGCGCCAGCAGCATGGGACAGTTCCAAGAGACCCAGTACTTC.

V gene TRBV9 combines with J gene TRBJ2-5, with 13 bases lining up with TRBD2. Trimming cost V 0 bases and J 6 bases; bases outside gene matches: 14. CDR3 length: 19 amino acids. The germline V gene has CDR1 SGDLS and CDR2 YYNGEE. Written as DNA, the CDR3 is TGTGCCAGCAGCGTAGCTACCCGAATGACTAGCGGGAGGTGGAAGACCCAGTACTTC. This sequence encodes CASSVATRMTSGRWKTQYF. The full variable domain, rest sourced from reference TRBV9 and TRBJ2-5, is DSGVTQTPKHLITATGQRVTLRCSPRSGDLSVYWYQQSLDQGLQFLIQYYNGEERAKGNILERFSAQQFPDLHSELNLSSLELGDSALYFCASSVATRMTSGRWKTQYFGPGTRLLVL.

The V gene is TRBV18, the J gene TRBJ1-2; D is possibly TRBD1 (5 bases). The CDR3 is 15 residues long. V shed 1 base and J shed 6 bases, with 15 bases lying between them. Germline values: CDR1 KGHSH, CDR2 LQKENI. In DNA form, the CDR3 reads TGTGCCAGCTCACCACTTGGGGGGTCATTTGATGGCTACACCTTC. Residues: CASSPLGGSFDGYTF. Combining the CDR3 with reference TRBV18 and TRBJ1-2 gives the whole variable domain NAGVMQNPRHLVRRRGQEARLRCSPMKGHSHVYWYRQLPEEGLKFMVYLQKENIIDESGMPKERFSAEFPKEGPSILRIQQVVRGDSAAYFCASSPLGGSFDGYTFGSGTRLTVV.

In nucleotides, the CDR3 is TGTGCCACAAATGACAGGGGGCGAACTGAAGCTTTCTTT. Translated: CATNDRGRTEAFF. V and J are TRBV19 and TRBJ1-1; TRBD1 agrees at 10 bases. Germline V gene lookup returns CDR1 LNHDA and CDR2 SQIVND (reference sequence). This CDR3 contains 13 residues. After removal of 10 bases from V and 5 bases from J, the junction contained 7 bases not matched to a gene.

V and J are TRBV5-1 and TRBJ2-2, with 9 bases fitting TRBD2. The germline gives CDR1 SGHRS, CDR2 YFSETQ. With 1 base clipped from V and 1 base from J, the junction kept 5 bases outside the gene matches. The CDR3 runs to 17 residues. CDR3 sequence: CASSLRSLAGNTGELFF. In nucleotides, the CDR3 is TGCGCCAGCAGCTTGAGGTCACTAGCGGGGAACACCGGGGAGCTGTTTTTT.

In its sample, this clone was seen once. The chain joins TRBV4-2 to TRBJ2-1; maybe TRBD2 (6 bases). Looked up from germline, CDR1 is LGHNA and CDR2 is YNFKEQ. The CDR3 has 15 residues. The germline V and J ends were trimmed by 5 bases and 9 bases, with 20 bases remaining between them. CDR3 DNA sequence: TGTGCCAGCAGCACCCAGGACCGAAAGGAGGGTGAGCAGTTCTTC. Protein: CASSTQDRKEGEQFF.

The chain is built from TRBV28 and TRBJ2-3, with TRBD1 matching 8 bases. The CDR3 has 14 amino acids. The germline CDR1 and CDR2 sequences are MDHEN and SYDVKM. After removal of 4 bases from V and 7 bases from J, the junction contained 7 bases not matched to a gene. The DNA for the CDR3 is TGTGCCAGCAGTTGGGCAGGGGGCTTTTATACGCAGTATTTT. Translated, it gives CASSWAGGFYTQYF. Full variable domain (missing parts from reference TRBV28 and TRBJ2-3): DVKVTQSSRYLVKRTGEKVFLECVQDMDHENMFWYRQDPGLGLRLIYFSYDVKMKEKGDIPEGYSVSREKKERFSLILESASTNQTSMYLCASSWAGGFYTQYFGPGTRLTVL.

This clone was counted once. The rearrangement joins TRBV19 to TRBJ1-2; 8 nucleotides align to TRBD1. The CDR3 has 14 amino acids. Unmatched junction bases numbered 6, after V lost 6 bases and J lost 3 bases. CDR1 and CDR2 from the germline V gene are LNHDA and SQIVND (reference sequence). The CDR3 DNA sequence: TGTGCCAGTAGACCTGCGGACAGGGACTATGGCTACACCTTC. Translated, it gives CASRPADRDYGYTF.

CDR3 coding DNA: TGTGCCAGCAGTTACTCCGGGACAGGGGACACCGGGGAGCTGTTTTTT. This sequence encodes CASSYSGTGDTGELFF. V usage is TRBV6-5 and J usage is TRBJ2-2; 10 bases are shared with TRBD1. Germline CDR1 MNHEY, CDR2 SVGAGI. The V segment lost 0 bases and the J segment 3 bases; nucleotides outside the gene matches: 1. The CDR3 is made up of 16 amino acids.

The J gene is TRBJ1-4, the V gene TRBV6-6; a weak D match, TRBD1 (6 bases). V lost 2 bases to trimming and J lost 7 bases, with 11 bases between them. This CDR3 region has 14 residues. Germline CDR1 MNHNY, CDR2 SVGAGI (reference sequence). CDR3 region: CASSYGGAGEKLFF. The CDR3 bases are TGTGCCAGCAGTTACGGGGGGGCGGGTGAAAAACTGTTTTTT.

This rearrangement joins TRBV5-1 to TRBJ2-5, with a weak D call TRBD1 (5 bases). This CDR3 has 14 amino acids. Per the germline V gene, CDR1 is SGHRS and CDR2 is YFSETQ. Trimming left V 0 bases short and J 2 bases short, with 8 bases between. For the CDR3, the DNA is TGCGCCAGCAGCTTGGAGCAGGGACAAGAGACCCAGTACTTC. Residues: CASSLEQGQETQYF.